The T cell receptor (beta chain) under discussion was sequenced for a study of T cell responses to AZD1222 COVID-19 vaccine. Regarding the study as a whole: Seropositive status at baseline applied to only 5 or 6 AZD1222 recipients.

The CDR3 is 16 amino acids. Germline V gene data show CDR1 as SGHAT and CDR2 as FQNNGV. V lost 4 bases to trimming and J lost 2 bases; unmatched junction nucleotides: 4. Only in-frame clones appear in the TCRdb table, and some are missing; sequencing was by immunoSEQ multiplex PCR. The data contain tens of thousands of clones, more than 75% of them singletons. Worth noting for this clone: Antigen: not known.

This TCR derives from an adult in good health. Sample: peripheral blood, taken on day 0 of AZD1222 vaccination. The rearrangement joins TRBV11-2 to TRBJ2-3; 12 nucleotides match TRBD2. The CDR3, as DNA: TGTGCCAGCAGCTCAGGACTAGCGGGGTACACAGATACGCAGTATTTT. This encodes CASSSGLAGYTDTQYF.